This T cell receptor (beta chain) comes out of a study of blood T cell repertoires in COVID-19. Germline CDR1 is LGHDT and CDR2 is YNNKEL (reference sequence). The CDR3 has 15 residues. Germline trimming cut 0 bases from V and 4 bases from J; bases unmatched to any gene: 3. How the authors handled the data: From reference gene primer amplification, estimates of nucleated cell counts were derived. This table comes from immunoSEQ multiplex PCR, and its TCRdb copy is limited to in-frame clones, with some not included. The DNA was the basis for D and trimming; V, J and clone size are from that table. The sample has about 250,000 clones, 80% to 90% seen once.

This chain connects TRBV3-1 (or the pseudogene TRBV3-2) to TRBJ2-5; 9 bases fit TRBD2. The sequencing sample was made of PBMCs or T cells enriched from blood (not recorded which). The sequence came from a man aged 35-49 years who had recovered from COVID-19. The CDR3 DNA reads TGTGCCAGCAGCCAAGATAGTAGCGGGGGAGAGACCCAGTACTTC. Its protein product is CASSQDSSGGETQYF.